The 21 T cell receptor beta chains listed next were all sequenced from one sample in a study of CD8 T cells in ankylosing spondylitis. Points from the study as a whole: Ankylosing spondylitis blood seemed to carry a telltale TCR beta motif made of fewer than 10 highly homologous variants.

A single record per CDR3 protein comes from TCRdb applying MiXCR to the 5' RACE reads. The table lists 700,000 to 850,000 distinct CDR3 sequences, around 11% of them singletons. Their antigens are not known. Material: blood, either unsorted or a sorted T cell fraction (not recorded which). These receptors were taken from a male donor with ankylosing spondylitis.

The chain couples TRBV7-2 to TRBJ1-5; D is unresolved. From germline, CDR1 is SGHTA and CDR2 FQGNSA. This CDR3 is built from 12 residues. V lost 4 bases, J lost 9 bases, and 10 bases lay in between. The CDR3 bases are TGTGCCAGCAGCTCGACTTTAGGGCCCCAGCATTTT. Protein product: CASSSTLGPQHF.

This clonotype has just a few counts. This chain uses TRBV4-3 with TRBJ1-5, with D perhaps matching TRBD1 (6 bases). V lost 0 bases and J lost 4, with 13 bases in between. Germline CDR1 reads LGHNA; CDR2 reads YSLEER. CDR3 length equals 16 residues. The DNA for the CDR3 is TGCGCCAGCAGCCAAGAGGCAGGGGTCGGTAATCAGCCCCAGCATTTT. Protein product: CASSQEAGVGNQPQHF.

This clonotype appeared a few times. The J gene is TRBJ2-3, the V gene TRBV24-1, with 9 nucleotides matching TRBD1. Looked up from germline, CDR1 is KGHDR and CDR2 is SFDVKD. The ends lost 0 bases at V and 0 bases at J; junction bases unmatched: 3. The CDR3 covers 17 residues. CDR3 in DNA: TGTGCCACCAGTGATTTGGGGACAGGGTTTAGCACAGATACGCAGTATTTT. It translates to CATSDLGTGFSTDTQYF.

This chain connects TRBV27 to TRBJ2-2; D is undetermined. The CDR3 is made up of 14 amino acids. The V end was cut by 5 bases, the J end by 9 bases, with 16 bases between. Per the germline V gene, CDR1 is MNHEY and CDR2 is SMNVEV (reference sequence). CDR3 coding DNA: TGTGCCAGCAGTCCCAGAGAGGTAACTAGGGAGCTGTTTTTT. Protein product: CASSPREVTRELFF.

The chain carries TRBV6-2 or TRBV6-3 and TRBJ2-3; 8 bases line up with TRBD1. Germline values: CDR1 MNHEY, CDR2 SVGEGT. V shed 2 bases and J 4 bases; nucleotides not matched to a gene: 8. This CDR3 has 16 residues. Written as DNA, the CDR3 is TGTGCCAGCAGTTACCCCAGGACAGGGAGGCCAGATACGCAGTATTTT. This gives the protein CASSYPRTGRPDTQYF.

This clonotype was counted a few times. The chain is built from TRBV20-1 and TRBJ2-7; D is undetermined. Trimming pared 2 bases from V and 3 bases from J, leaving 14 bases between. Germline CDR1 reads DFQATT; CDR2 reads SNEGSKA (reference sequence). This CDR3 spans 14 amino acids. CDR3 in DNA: TGCAGTGCTAGACCACACCTGACTTACTACGAGCAGTACTTC. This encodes CSARPHLTYYEQYF.

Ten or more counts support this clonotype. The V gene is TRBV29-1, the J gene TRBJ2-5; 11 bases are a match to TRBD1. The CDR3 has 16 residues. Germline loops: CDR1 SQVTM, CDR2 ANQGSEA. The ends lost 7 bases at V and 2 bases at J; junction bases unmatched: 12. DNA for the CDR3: TGCAGCGCCGAAAGCAGGACAGGGGGCTGGCAAGAGACCCAGTACTTC. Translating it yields CSAESRTGGWQETQYF.

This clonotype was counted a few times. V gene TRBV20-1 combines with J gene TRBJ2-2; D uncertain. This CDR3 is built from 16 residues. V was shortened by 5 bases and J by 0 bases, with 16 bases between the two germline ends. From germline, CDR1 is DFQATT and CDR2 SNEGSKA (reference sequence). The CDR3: CSARASGRSNTGELFF. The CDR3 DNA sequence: TGCAGTGCTCGCGCGTCTGGCAGATCGAACACCGGGGAGCTGTTTTTT.

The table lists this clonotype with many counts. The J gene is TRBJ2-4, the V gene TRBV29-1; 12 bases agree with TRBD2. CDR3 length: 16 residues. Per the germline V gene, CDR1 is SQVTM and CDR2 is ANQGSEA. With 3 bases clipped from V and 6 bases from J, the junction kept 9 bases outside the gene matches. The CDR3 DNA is TGCAGCGTTGAGCGGACTAGCGGGAATGTGGGAAACATTCAGTACTTC. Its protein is CSVERTSGNVGNIQYF.

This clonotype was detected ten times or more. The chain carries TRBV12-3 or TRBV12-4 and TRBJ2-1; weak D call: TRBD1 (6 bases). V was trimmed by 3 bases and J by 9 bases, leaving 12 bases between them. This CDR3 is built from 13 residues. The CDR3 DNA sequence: TGTGCCAGCAGTTTTGGAACAGGGAGTGAGCAGTTCTTC. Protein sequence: CASSFGTGSEQFF.

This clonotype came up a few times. The CDR3 DNA sequence: TGTGCCAGCAGTCAACCTTCCCGGGGCACTGAAGCTTTCTTT. Translation gives CASSQPSRGTEAFF. The chain is built from TRBV6-2 or TRBV6-3 and TRBJ1-1; no definite D call. Germline loops: CDR1 MNHEY, CDR2 SVGEGT. With 5 bases removed from V and 4 bases from J, the gap between germline ends came to 14 bases. This CDR3 comprises 14 residues.

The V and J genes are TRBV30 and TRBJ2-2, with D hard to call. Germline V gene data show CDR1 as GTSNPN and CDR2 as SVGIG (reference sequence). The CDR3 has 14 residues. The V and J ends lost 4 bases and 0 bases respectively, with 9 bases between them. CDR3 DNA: TGTGCCTGGACACGGCAGTCGAACACCGGGGAGCTGTTTTTT. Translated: CAWTRQSNTGELFF.

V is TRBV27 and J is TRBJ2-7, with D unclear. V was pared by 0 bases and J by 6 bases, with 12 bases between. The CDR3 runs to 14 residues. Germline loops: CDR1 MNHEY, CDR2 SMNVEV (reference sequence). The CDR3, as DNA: TGTGCCAGCAGTTTATCGCCCATCTGGAGCGAGCAGTACTTC. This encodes CASSLSPIWSEQYF.

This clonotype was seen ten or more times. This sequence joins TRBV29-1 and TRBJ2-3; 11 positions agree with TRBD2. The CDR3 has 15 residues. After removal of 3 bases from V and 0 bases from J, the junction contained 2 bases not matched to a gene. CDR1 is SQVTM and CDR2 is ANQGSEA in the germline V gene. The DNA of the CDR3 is TGCAGCGTTGAGGGACTAGCGGCTAGCACAGATACGCAGTATTTT. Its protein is CSVEGLAASTDTQYF.

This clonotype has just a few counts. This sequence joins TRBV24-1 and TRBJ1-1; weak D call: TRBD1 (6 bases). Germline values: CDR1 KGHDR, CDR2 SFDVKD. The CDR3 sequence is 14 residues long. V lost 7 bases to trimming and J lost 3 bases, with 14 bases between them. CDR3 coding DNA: TGTGCCACCAGAAACAGGGAAGGAGACACTGAAGCTTTCTTT. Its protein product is CATRNREGDTEAFF.

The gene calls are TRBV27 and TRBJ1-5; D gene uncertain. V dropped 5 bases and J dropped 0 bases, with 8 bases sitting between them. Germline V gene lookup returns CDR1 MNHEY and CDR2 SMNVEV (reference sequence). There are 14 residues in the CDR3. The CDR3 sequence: CASSNLNSNQPQHF. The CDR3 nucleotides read TGTGCCAGCAGTAACCTAAATAGCAATCAGCCCCAGCATTTT.

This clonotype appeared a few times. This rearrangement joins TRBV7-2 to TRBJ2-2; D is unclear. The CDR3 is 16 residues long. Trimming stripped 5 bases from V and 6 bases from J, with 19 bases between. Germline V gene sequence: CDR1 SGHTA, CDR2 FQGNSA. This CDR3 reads CASSLSWGSLPGELFF. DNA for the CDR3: TGTGCCAGCAGCCTGAGTTGGGGTAGCCTTCCCGGGGAGCTGTTTTTT.

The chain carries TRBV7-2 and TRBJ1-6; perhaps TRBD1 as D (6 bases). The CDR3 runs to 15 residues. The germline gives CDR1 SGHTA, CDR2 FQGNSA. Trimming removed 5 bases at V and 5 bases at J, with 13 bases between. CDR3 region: CASSTTGANNSPLHF. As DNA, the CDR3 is TGTGCCAGCAGCACGACAGGCGCAAATAATTCACCCCTCCACTTT.

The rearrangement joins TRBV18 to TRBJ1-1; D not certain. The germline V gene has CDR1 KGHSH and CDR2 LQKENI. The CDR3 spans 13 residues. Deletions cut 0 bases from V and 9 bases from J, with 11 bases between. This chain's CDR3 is CASSPPERMKAFF. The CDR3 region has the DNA TGTGCCAGCTCACCACCGGAGAGGATGAAAGCTTTCTTT.

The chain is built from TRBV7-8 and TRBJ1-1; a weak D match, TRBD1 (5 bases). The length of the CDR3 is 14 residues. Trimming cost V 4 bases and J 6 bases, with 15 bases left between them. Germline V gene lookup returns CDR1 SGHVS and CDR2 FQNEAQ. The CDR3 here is CASSYSGTYSEAFF. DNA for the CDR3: TGTGCCAGCAGCTATTCAGGGACGTATTCTGAAGCTTTCTTT. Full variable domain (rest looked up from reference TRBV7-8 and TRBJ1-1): GAGVSQSPRYKVAKRGQDVALRCDPISGHVSLFWYQQALGQGPEFLTYFQNEAQLDKSGLPSDRFFAERPEGSVSTLKIQRTQQEDSAVYLCASSYSGTYSEAFFGQGTRLTVV.

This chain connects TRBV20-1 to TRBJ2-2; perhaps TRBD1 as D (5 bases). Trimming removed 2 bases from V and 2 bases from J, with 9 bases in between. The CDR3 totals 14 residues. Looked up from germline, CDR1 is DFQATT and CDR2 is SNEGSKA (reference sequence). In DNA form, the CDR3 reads TGCAGTGCTAGACCGACAGCTAACACCGGGGAGCTGTTTTTT. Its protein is CSARPTANTGELFF.